This TCR beta chain derives from a study of cytomegalovirus exposure and HLA in healthy donors. With 60 Vbeta and 13 Jbeta primers, the PCR was carried out. Some clones are missing from TCRdb's copy, which holds only in-frame ones; the method was immunoSEQ multiplex PCR. The sample carries about 130,000 clones, over 15% recorded once. V was pared by 2 bases and J by 6 bases, with 15 bases between. In germline, CDR1 is SNHLY, CDR2 FYNNEI. This CDR3 region has 15 residues. This clonotype was sampled from a female donor in good health and CMV-seropositive. This chain uses TRBV2 with TRBJ2-3; D is perhaps TRBD1 (5 bases). The sequencing sample was made of PBMCs. The CDR3 spells CASSEQGLGSDTQYF. The CDR3 nucleotides are TGTGCCAGCAGTGAACAGGGTTTGGGGTCGGATACGCAGTATTTT. The full variable domain, in which reference TRBV2 and TRBJ2-3 provide the parts outside the CDR3, is EPEVTQTPSHQVTQMGQEVILRCVPISNHLYFYWYRQILGQKVEFLVSFYNNEISEKSEIFDDQFSVERPDGSNFTLKIRSTKLEDSAMYFCASSEQGLGSDTQYFGPGTRLTVL.